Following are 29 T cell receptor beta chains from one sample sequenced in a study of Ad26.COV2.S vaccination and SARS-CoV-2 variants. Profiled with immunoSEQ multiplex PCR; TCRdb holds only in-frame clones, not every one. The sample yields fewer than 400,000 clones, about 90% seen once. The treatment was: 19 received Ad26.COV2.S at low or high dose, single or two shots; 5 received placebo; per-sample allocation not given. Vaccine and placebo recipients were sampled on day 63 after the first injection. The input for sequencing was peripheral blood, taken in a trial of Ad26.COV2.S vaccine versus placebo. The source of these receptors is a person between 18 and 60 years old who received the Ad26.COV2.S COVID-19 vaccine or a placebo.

The DNA of the CDR3 is TGTGCCAGCCGCCCCGACGGTTACAGGGATGGTGGCTACACCTTC. It codes for CASRPDGYRDGGYTF. The chain joins TRBV6-5 to TRBJ1-2; D possibly corresponds to TRBD1 (6 bases). This CDR3 region has 15 residues. Deletions cut 8 bases from V and 7 bases from J, with 23 bases between. The V gene's germline CDR1 is MNHEY and CDR2 SVGAGI.

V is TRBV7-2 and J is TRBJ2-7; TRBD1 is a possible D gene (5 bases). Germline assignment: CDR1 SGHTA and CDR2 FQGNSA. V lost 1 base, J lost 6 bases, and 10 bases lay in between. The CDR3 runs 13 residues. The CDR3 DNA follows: TGTGCCAGCAGCTTAGAGGGGTGGAGCGAGCAGTACGTC. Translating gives CASSLEGWSEQYV.

CDR3 nucleotides: TGTGCCAGCAGTGAAAGGCGAGGGGGCGCTTCACCCCTCCACTTT. This codes for CASSERRGGASPLHF. The chain is built from TRBV6-1 and TRBJ1-6; 7 bases align to TRBD1. The CDR3 extends over 15 amino acids. V was clipped by 2 bases and J by 9 bases; unmatched bases: 7. Germline V gene data show CDR1 as MNHNS and CDR2 as SASEGT.

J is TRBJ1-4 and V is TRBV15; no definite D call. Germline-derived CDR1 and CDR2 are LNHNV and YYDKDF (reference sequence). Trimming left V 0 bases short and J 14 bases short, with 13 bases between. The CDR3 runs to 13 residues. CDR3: CATSRDGEASLFF. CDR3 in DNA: TGTGCCACCAGCAGAGACGGGGAAGCAAGTCTGTTTTTT.

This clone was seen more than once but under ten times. CDR3 in DNA: TGTGCCAGCAGTTCAAACGGACTCTCCACAGATACGCAGTATTTT. It yields the protein CASSSNGLSTDTQYF. The rearrangement uses TRBV6-5 and TRBJ2-3, with D possibly matching TRBD2 (5 bases). The V end was cut by 4 bases, the J end by 2 bases, with 13 bases between. CDR1 is MNHEY and CDR2 is SVGAGI in the germline V gene. The CDR3 is 15 residues long.

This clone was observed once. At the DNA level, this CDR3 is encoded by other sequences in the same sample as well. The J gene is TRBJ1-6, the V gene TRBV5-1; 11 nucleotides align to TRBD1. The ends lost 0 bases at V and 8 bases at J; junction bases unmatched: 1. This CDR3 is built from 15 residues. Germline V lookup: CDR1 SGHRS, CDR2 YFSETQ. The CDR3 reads CASSLGDRGDSPLHF. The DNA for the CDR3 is TGCGCCAGCAGCTTGGGGGACAGGGGGGATTCACCCCTCCACTTT.

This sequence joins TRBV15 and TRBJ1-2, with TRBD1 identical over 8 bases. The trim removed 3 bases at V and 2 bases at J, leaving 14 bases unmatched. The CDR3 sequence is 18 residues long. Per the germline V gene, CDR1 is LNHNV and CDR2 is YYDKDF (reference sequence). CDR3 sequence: CATSRLDRDQFLNYGYTF. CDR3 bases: TGTGCCACCAGCAGGCTGGACAGGGATCAATTTCTAAACTATGGCTACACCTTC.

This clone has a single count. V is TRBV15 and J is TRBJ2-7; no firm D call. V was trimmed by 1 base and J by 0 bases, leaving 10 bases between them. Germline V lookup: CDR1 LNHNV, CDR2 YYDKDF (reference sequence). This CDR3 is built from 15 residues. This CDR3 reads CATSRGDRYSYEQYF. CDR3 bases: TGTGCCACCAGCAGAGGCGATCGGTACTCCTACGAGCAGTACTTC.

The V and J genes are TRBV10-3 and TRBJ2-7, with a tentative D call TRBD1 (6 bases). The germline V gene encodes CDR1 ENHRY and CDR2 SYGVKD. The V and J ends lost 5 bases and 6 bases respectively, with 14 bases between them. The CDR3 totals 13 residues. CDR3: CAISTGRWSEQYV. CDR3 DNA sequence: TGTGCCATCAGTACAGGGAGATGGAGCGAGCAGTACGTC.

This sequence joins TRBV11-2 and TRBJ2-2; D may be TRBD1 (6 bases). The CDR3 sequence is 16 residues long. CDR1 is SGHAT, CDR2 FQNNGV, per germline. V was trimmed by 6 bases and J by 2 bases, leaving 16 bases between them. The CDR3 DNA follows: TGTGCCAGCAGGGGGGCCGGGACCGGAAACACCGGGGAGCTGTTTTTT. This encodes CASRGAGTGNTGELFF.

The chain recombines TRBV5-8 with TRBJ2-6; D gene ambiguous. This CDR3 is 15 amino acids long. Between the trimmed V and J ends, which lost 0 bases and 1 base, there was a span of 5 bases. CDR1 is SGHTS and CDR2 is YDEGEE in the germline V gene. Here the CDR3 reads CASSLGGSGANVLTF. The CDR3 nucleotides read TGTGCCAGCAGCTTGGGAGGATCTGGGGCCAACGTCCTGACTTTC.

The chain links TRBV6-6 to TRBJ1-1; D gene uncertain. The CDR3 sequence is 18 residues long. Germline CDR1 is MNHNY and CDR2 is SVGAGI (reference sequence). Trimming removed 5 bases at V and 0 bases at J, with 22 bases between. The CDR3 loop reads CASSRRIDSGSMNTEAFF. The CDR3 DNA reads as TGTGCCAGCAGTCGTAGGATCGACTCGGGTAGCATGAACACTGAAGCTTTCTTT.

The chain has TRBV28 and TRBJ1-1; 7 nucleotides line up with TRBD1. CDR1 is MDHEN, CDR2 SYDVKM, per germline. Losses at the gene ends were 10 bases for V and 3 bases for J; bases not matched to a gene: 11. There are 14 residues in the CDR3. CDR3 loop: CATGGQPSDTEAFF. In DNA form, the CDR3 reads TGTGCCACCGGGGGACAGCCTTCAGACACTGAAGCTTTCTTT.

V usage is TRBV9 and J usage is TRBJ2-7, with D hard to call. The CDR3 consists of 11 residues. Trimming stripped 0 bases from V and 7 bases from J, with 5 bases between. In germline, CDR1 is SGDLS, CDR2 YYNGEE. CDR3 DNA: TGTGCCAGCAGCGTAGACACAGAGCAGTACGTC. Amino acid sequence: CASSVDTEQYV.

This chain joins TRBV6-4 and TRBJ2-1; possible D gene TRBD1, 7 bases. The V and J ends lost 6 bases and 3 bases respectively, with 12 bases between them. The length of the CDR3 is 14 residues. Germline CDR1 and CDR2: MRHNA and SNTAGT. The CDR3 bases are TGTGCCAGCAGCCCCCAGGGGGGCTACAATGAGCAGTTCTTC. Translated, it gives CASSPQGGYNEQFF.

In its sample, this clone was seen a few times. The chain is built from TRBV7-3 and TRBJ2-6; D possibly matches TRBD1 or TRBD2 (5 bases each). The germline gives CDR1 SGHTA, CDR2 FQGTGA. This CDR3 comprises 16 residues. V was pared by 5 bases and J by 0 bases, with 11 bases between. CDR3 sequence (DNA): TGTGCCAGCAGCCTAGGGACCGGCTCTGGGGCCAACGTCCTGACTTTC. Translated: CASSLGTGSGANVLTF.

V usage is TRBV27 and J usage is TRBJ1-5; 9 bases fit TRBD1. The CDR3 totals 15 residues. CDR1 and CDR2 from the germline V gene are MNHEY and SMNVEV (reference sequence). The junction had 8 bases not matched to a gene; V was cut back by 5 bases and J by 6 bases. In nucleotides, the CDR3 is TGTGCCAGCAGTCCAACAGGGGGCGCAGCTCAGCCCCAGCATTTT. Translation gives CASSPTGGAAQPQHF.

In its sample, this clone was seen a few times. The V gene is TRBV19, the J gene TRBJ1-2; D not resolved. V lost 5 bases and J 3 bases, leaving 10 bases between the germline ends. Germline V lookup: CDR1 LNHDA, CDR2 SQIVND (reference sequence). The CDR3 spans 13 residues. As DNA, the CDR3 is TGTGCCAGTAGTTCCTTCAGAGACTATGGCTACACCTTC. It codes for CASSSFRDYGYTF.

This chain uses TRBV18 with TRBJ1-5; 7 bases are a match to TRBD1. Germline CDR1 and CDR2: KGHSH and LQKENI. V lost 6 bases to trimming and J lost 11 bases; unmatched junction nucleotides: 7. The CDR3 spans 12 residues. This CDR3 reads CASSPDRSAQHF. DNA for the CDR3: TGTGCCAGCTCGCCGGACAGGTCGGCCCAGCATTTT. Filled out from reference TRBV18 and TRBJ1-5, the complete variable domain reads NAGVMQNPRHLVRRRGQEARLRCSPMKGHSHVYWYRQLPEEGLKFMVYLQKENIIDESGMPKERFSAEFPKEGPSILRIQQVVRGDSAAYFCASSPDRSAQHFGDGTRLSIL.

This CDR3 is CASSDWGQHGDTQYF. The CDR3, as DNA: TGCGCCAGCAGTGATTGGGGACAACACGGGGATACGCAGTATTTT. The chain combines TRBV10-1 with TRBJ2-3; maybe TRBD1 (6 bases). The germline V gene has CDR1 WNHNN and CDR2 SYGVQD (reference sequence). CDR3 length: 15 amino acids. V gave up 3 bases and J gave up 6 bases, with 16 bases separating them.

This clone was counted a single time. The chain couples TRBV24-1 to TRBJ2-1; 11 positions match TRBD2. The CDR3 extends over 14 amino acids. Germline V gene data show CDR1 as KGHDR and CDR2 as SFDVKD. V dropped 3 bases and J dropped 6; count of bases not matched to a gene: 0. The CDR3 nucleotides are TGTGCCACCAGTGATACTAGCGGGGGCAATGAGCAGTTCTTC. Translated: CATSDTSGGNEQFF.

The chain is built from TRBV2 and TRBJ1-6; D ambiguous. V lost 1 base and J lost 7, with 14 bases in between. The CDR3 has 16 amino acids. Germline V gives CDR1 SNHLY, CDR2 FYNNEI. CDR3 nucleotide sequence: TGTGCCAGCAGTGAAGTAGTAGGCCTAGGGAATTCACCCCTCCACTTT. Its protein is CASSEVVGLGNSPLHF.

CDR3 sequence reads: CASSLPLAGAAAQYF. CDR3 sequence (DNA): TGTGCCAGCAGCTTACCCCTAGCGGGGGCTGCGGCCCAGTACTTC. The chain joins TRBV7-6 to TRBJ2-5, with TRBD2 identical over 10 bases. The germline V gene encodes CDR1 SGHVS and CDR2 FNYEAQ. V lost 2 bases to trimming and J lost 9 bases; unmatched junction nucleotides: 9. The CDR3 length is 15 residues. Drawing the rest from reference TRBV7-6 and TRBJ2-5, the complete variable domain is GAGVSQSPRYKVTKRGQDVALRCDPISGHVSLYWYRQALGQGPEFLTYFNYEAQQDKSGLPNDRFSAERPEGSISTLTIQRTEQRDSAMYRCASSLPLAGAAAQYFGPGTRLLVL.

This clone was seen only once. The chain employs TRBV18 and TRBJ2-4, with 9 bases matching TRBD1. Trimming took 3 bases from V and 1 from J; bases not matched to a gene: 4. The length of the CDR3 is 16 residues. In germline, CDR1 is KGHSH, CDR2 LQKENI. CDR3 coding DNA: TGTGCCAGCTCACCTTACAGGGGGCAGGCCAAAAACATTCAGTACTTC. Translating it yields CASSPYRGQAKNIQYF. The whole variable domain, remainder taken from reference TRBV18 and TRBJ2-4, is NAGVMQNPRHLVRRRGQEARLRCSPMKGHSHVYWYRQLPEEGLKFMVYLQKENIIDESGMPKERFSAEFPKEGPSILRIQQVVRGDSAAYFCASSPYRGQAKNIQYFGAGTRLSVL.

This chain's CDR3 is CASKGGGTEAFF. CDR3 coding DNA: TGTGCCTCTAAAGGGGGCGGCACTGAAGCTTTCTTT. J is TRBJ1-1 and V is TRBV10-3; 7 bases align to TRBD1. Per germline, CDR1 ENHRY and CDR2 SYGVKD. J was trimmed by 4 bases and V by 11 bases; bases with no gene match: 7. The CDR3 totals 12 residues.

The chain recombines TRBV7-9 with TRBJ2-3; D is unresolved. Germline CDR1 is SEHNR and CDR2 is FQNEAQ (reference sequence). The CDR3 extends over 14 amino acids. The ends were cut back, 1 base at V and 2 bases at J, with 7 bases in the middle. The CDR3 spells CASSLGIYTDTQYF. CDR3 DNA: TGTGCCAGCAGCTTAGGCATCTACACAGATACGCAGTATTTT. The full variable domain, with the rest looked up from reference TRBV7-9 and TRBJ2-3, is DTGVSQNPRHKITKRGQNVTFRCDPISEHNRLYWYRQTLGQGPEFLTYFQNEAQLEKSRLLSDRFSAERPKGSFSTLEIQRTEQGDSAMYLCASSLGIYTDTQYFGPGTRLTVL.

CDR3 sequence reads: CASSSGGRMNTEAFF. The CDR3 region has the DNA TGTGCCAGCAGCTCGGGCGGGCGGATGAACACTGAAGCTTTCTTT. The genes are TRBV7-2 and TRBJ1-1; D ambiguous. V lost 4 bases to trimming and J lost 0 bases, with 12 bases between them. This CDR3 comprises 15 residues. Germline V gene sequence: CDR1 SGHTA, CDR2 FQGNSA.

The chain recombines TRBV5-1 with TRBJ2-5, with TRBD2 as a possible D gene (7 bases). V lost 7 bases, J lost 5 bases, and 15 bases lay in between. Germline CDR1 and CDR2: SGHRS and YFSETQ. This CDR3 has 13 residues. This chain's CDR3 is CASGGAPRETQYF. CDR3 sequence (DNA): TGCGCCAGCGGGGGGGCCCCACGGGAGACCCAGTACTTC.

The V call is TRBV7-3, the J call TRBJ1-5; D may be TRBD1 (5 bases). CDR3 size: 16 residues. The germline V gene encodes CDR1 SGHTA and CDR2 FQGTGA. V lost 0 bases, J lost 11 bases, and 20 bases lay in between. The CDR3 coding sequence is TGTGCCAGCAGCTTAACCCGAACGGGGCGGGAGGGTACCCAGCATTTT. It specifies CASSLTRTGREGTQHF.